One sample yielded the 5 T cell receptor beta chains listed below, sequenced in a study of cytomegalovirus exposure and HLA in healthy donors. The PCR contained 60 Vbeta and 13 Jbeta primers. Repertoires were generated with immunoSEQ multiplex PCR, while TCRdb's copy carries only in-frame clones and drops some. The sample includes 190,000 or so clones, under 90% of them seen just once. What was sequenced was PBMCs. These receptors originate from a boy aged 2-15 years in good health and CMV-seronegative.

In its sample, this clone was seen a few times. J is TRBJ1-2 and V is TRBV2; 8 bases line up with TRBD1. CDR1 and CDR2 from the germline V gene are SNHLY and FYNNEI. The CDR3 is made up of 15 amino acids. V dropped 2 bases and J dropped 7; count of bases not matched to a gene: 9. CDR3 sequence reads: CASSELWQGARGYTF. In nucleotides, the CDR3 is TGTGCCAGCAGTGAACTTTGGCAGGGGGCGCGTGGCTACACCTTC.

The chain couples TRBV6-6 to TRBJ1-2; 8 positions match TRBD1. This CDR3 spans 12 amino acids. In germline, CDR1 is MNHNY, CDR2 SVGAGI (reference sequence). Trimming took 9 bases from V and 7 from J; bases not matched to a gene: 7. In nucleotides, the CDR3 is TGTGCCAGTCGGGGACAGGCGCGTGGCTACACCTTC. Residues: CASRGQARGYTF.

The V and J genes are TRBV6-1 and TRBJ1-3; D remains ambiguous. Germline V gene sequence: CDR1 MNHNS, CDR2 SASEGT. The CDR3 is 14 amino acids. The ends were cut back, 4 bases at V and 2 bases at J, with 9 bases in the middle. The CDR3 is CASSVLGAGNTIYF. CDR3 bases: TGTGCCAGCAGTGTATTGGGCGCTGGAAACACCATATATTTT.

This chain joins TRBV6-1 and TRBJ1-3; 9 bases line up with TRBD1. The CDR3 is 15 residues long. V dropped 5 bases and J dropped 2; count of bases not matched to a gene: 4. Germline V lookup: CDR1 MNHNS, CDR2 SASEGT. In nucleotides, the CDR3 is TGTGCCAGCAGTAAGGGACAGGGAACTGGAAACACCATATATTTT. Translation: CASSKGQGTGNTIYF.

V usage is TRBV7-9 and J usage is TRBJ2-1; 7 bases align to TRBD1. The V gene end was trimmed by 3 bases and the J gene end by 6 bases; junction bases not matched to a gene: 5. Germline V lookup: CDR1 SEHNR, CDR2 FQNEAQ (reference sequence). This CDR3 is 14 amino acids long. The CDR3 here is CASSFPGQINEQFF. The CDR3 nucleotides are TGTGCCAGCAGCTTCCCGGGACAGATCAATGAGCAGTTCTTC.